This T cell receptor (beta chain) came from a study of cytomegalovirus exposure and HLA in healthy donors. Trimming left V 0 bases short and J 3 bases short, with 12 bases between. The germline V gene encodes CDR1 SGDLS and CDR2 YYNGEE. The CDR3 consists of 15 residues. On this clone: The target antigen is unknown.

Study observations and caveats: Cytomegalovirus-associated TCR beta chains were listed, numbering approximately 150. Later work found most CMV-associated TCR beta chains apparently HLA-restricted.

PCR primers comprised 60 Vbeta and 13 Jbeta primers. Libraries were prepared by immunoSEQ multiplex PCR; TCRdb keeps only in-frame clonotypes and omits some of them. The sample yields 95,000 to 150,000 clones, 81% seen once. Sequencing input: PBMCs. The source is a man aged 18 to 29 in good health and CMV-seronegative. The chain uses TRBV9 and TRBJ1-2, with D hard to call. The DNA for the CDR3 is TGTGCCAGCAGCGTAGGGGGAGGGTTGGACTATGGCTACACCTTC. It specifies CASSVGGGLDYGYTF.